The entry below describes one TCR beta chain. What it recognizes is unknown. These data come from a study of T cells after yellow fever vaccination. Overall study findings and caveats: Detected again after the booster were most primary-vaccination clones, at 96% CD4 and 70% to 90% CD8.

The TCR cDNA carried a universal primer site and UMIs from 5'RACE template switching. TCRdb used MiXCR to reprocess the 5' RACE reads, holding one entry per CDR3 protein. The table has roughly 160,000 distinct CDR3 sequences, around 9% seen once. Germline assignment: CDR1 SNHLY and CDR2 FYNNEI. There are 13 residues in the CDR3. V was trimmed by 7 bases and J by 1 base, leaving 11 bases between them. V and J are TRBV2 and TRBJ2-7, with D possibly being TRBD1 (5 bases). The receptor's source is a man younger than 35 who received the YFV17D yellow fever vaccine. Sequences were derived from CD8+ T cells sorted from PBMCs, sampled 45 days after the yellow fever booster vaccination. CDR3 bases: TGTGCCAGCATCCCCAGGGCGTCCTACGAGCAGTACTTC. Translated: CASIPRASYEQYF. The full variable domain, in which reference TRBV2 and TRBJ2-7 provide the parts outside the CDR3, is EPEVTQTPSHQVTQMGQEVILRCVPISNHLYFYWYRQILGQKVEFLVSFYNNEISEKSEIFDDQFSVERPDGSNFTLKIRSTKLEDSAMYFCASIPRASYEQYFGPGTRLTVT.